This T cell receptor (beta chain) was sequenced for a study of CD8 T cells in ankylosing spondylitis. This clonotype has more than one count but fewer than ten. TCRdb called the 5' RACE reads again in MiXCR, with one record for every CDR3 protein. The data show roughly 17,000 distinct CDR3 sequences, under 8.5% seen once. The sample taken for sequencing was blood. This receptor was taken from a male donor with ankylosing spondylitis or in good health (not recorded which).

CDR3 in DNA: TGTGCCACCAGCAGAGACAGGGCAAGGAACACCGGGGAGCTGTTTTTT. This sequence encodes CATSRDRARNTGELFF. The rearrangement uses TRBV15 and TRBJ2-2, with D tentatively TRBD1 (5 bases). Germline loops: CDR1 LNHNV, CDR2 YYDKDF (reference sequence). The CDR3 consists of 16 residues. Trimming left V 0 bases short and J 1 base short, with 9 bases between.